Listed below are T cell receptor beta chains from one sample, sequenced in a study of OX40 agonist ivuxolimab in advanced cancers. Clones were read by immunoSEQ multiplex PCR, and TCRdb kept only the in-frame ones, dropping some. The sample has nearly 80,000 clones; approximately 94% are singletons. The starting material was CD4+ or CD8+ T cells sorted from blood, obtained in a trial of the OX40 agonist ivuxolimab. The origin of the receptors is an adult with an advanced solid tumor such as melanoma, head and neck, liver or kidney cancer. CDR3s include the opening cysteine and the closing phenylalanine or tryptophan. Each record gives: CDR3 DNA, CDR3 protein, J gene, D gene, CDR3 length, clone size, V gene. The D gene is left open where the match is weak. Expanded clones are given a class, and other clones once, few, many or no size at all.

DNA: TGCGCCAGCAGCCAAGTAGTTTCTTACGAGCAGTACTTC
CDR3: CASSQVVSYEQYF
J: TRBJ2-7
D: .
length: 13
size: .
V: TRBV4-1

DNA: TGCGCCAGCAGCTTGGGACCAGACCTCTACAATGAGCAGTTCTTC
CDR3: CASSLGPDLYNEQFF
J: TRBJ2-1
D: .
length: 15
size: .
V: TRBV5-1

DNA: TGTGCCAGCAGCCTCAATGAAAAACTGTTTTTT
CDR3: CASSLNEKLFF
J: TRBJ1-4
D: .
length: 11
size: .
V: TRBV28

DNA: TGTGCCAGCAGCTCCAGAGGGACAGGATCCAATACCGGGGAGCTGTTTTTT
CDR3: CASSSRGTGSNTGELFF
J: TRBJ2-2
D: TRBD1
length: 17
size: .
V: TRBV11-3

DNA: TGTGCATCCGAGATAATGAACACTGAAGCTTTCTTT
CDR3: CASEIMNTEAFF
J: TRBJ1-1
D: .
length: 12
size: .
V: TRBV6-1

DNA: TGTGCCAGCAGCGTAGGGAATGGGAACTACGAGCAGTACTTC
CDR3: CASSVGNGNYEQYF
J: TRBJ2-7
D: .
length: 14
size: .
V: TRBV9

DNA: TGTGCCAGCAGCAGTGACAGCGCAGATACGCAGTATTTT
CDR3: CASSSDSADTQYF
J: TRBJ2-3
D: .
length: 13
size: .
V: TRBV11-3

DNA: TGTGCCAGCAGCTCGGACAGGGGCCGTGGATACGAGCAGTACTTC
CDR3: CASSSDRGRGYEQYF
J: TRBJ2-7
D: TRBD1
length: 15
size: .
V: TRBV7-9

DNA: TGTGCCAGCAGCCCGAGGATCTCTGGGGCCAACGTCCTGACTTTC
CDR3: CASSPRISGANVLTF
J: TRBJ2-6
D: .
length: 15
size: .
V: TRBV7-9

DNA: TGTGCCAGCAGCTTAGAAACAGATACGCAGTATTTT
CDR3: CASSLETDTQYF
J: TRBJ2-3
D: .
length: 12
size: .
V: TRBV7-9

DNA: TGTGCCAGTAGCCTAACCCGGGACAGCCCCGGGGAGCTGTTTTTT
CDR3: CASSLTRDSPGELFF
J: TRBJ2-2
D: TRBD1
length: 15
size: .
V: TRBV19

DNA: TGTGCCAGCAGTTATCGCGCAGGGGTTGACGAGCAGTACTTC
CDR3: CASSYRAGVDEQYF
J: TRBJ2-7
D: .
length: 14
size: .
V: TRBV6-9

DNA: TGTGCCAGCAGCCCCGAAACGGGGGAGACCCAGTACTTC
CDR3: CASSPETGETQYF
J: TRBJ2-5
D: .
length: 13
size: .
V: TRBV27

DNA: TGTGCCACCAGCACTTGGACAGGTATACACACAGATACGCAGTATTTT
CDR3: CATSTWTGIHTDTQYF
J: TRBJ2-3
D: TRBD1
length: 16
size: .
V: TRBV15

DNA: TGTGCCAGCAGTTTGGGGGGGCCCTCCTACGAGCAATACTTC
CDR3: CASSLGGPSYEQYF
J: TRBJ2-7
D: .
length: 14
size: .
V: TRBV27

DNA: TGTGCCAGCAGTGACTCCCGGACGGTAACCTACGAGCAGTACTTC
CDR3: CASSDSRTVTYEQYF
J: TRBJ2-7
D: .
length: 15
size: .
V: TRBV6-4

DNA: TGCGCCAGCAGTGAATCAATGGTGGTAGCGGGGGGCTATCAAAACACCGGGGAGCTGTTTTTT
CDR3: CASSESMVVAGGYQNTGELFF
J: TRBJ2-2
D: TRBD2
length: 21
size: .
V: TRBV10-1

DNA: TGCGCCAGCAGCCAAGTTGTACAGAACACTGAAGCTTTCTTT
CDR3: CASSQVVQNTEAFF
J: TRBJ1-1
D: .
length: 14
size: .
V: TRBV4-1

DNA: TGTGCCAGCAGTAGGAATGGAGCTTTCTTT
CDR3: CASSRNGAFF
J: TRBJ1-1
D: .
length: 10
size: .
V: TRBV6-6

DNA: TGTGCCAGCAGCTCGGCGGGGGGCGTCGCAGATACGCAGTATTTT
CDR3: CASSSAGGVADTQYF
J: TRBJ2-3
D: TRBD2
length: 15
size: .
V: TRBV7-3

DNA: TGTGCCAGCAGTTCTAGCGGTGAGGAGACCCAGTACTTC
CDR3: CASSSSGEETQYF
J: TRBJ2-5
D: TRBD2
length: 13
size: .
V: TRBV28

DNA: TGTGCCAGCAGTTCACCGGGACAGGTCTCCTACGAGCAGTACTTC
CDR3: CASSSPGQVSYEQYF
J: TRBJ2-7
D: TRBD1
length: 15
size: .
V: TRBV28

DNA: TGCGCCAGCAGCCAGAACTCTTGGGGACAGGGTATGTACTTC
CDR3: CASSQNSWGQGMYF
J: TRBJ2-7
D: TRBD1
length: 14
size: .
V: TRBV4-3

DNA: TGTGCCAGCAGCACAGGAGGTGAAGCTTTCTTT
CDR3: CASSTGGEAFF
J: TRBJ1-1
D: .
length: 11
size: few
V: TRBV7-9

DNA: TGTGCCAGCAGCCTCCCCTCTAACAGACAGGGGGGCAACGAGCAGTACTTC
CDR3: CASSLPSNRQGGNEQYF
J: TRBJ2-7
D: TRBD1
length: 17
size: .
V: TRBV7-8

DNA: TGTGCCAGCAGCCACTCAGCGGGGATAAGCACAGATACGCAGTATTTT
CDR3: CASSHSAGISTDTQYF
J: TRBJ2-3
D: TRBD2
length: 16
size: .
V: TRBV28

DNA: TGTGCCAGCAGCCATCATGCAGAAAAACAGGGTGGAGAGCAGTACTTC
CDR3: CASSHHAEKQGGEQYF
J: TRBJ2-7
D: .
length: 16
size: .
V: TRBV14

DNA: TGTGCCAGCAGCACGGTGGAGGGGGCGAACACTGAAGCTTTCTTT
CDR3: CASSTVEGANTEAFF
J: TRBJ1-1
D: TRBD1
length: 15
size: .
V: TRBV5-5

DNA: TGTGCCAGTACCCCGTCGGGAGCGGGAAACAATGAGCAGTTCTTC
CDR3: CASTPSGAGNNEQFF
J: TRBJ2-1
D: TRBD2
length: 15
size: .
V: TRBV19

DNA: TGTGCCAGCAGTGAGACAGGGGTGATGAACACTGAAGCTTTCTTT
CDR3: CASSETGVMNTEAFF
J: TRBJ1-1
D: TRBD1
length: 15
size: .
V: TRBV2

DNA: TGTGCCAGCAGCCGGACGGGCGGGAACACTGAAGCTTTCTTT
CDR3: CASSRTGGNTEAFF
J: TRBJ1-1
D: .
length: 14
size: .
V: TRBV7-9

DNA: TGTGCCAGCAGCGTAAGAGCTACCGGGGAGCTGTTTTTT
CDR3: CASSVRATGELFF
J: TRBJ2-2
D: .
length: 13
size: .
V: TRBV9

DNA: TGTGCCAGCAGCTTACGCCCTAGCGGGGAGAAAGAGACCCAGTACTTC
CDR3: CASSLRPSGEKETQYF
J: TRBJ2-5
D: TRBD2
length: 16
size: .
V: TRBV7-9

DNA: TGTGCCAGCAGCCCGGAGGGCGGGAGGTTCACAGATACGCAGTATTTT
CDR3: CASSPEGGRFTDTQYF
J: TRBJ2-3
D: TRBD2
length: 16
size: .
V: TRBV6-6

DNA: TGTGCCAGCAGCTCGGGACAGGGCAATGAGCAGTTCTTC
CDR3: CASSSGQGNEQFF
J: TRBJ2-1
D: TRBD1
length: 13
size: .
V: TRBV7-9

DNA: TGTGCCAGCAGCTCAGGCCCCGCATATAGCAATCAGCCCCAGCATTTT
CDR3: CASSSGPAYSNQPQHF
J: TRBJ1-5
D: .
length: 16
size: .
V: TRBV7-2

DNA: TGTGCCAGCAGTACCTTCAACCAGCCCCAGCATTTT
CDR3: CASSTFNQPQHF
J: TRBJ1-5
D: .
length: 12
size: once
V: TRBV27

DNA: TGCAGCGTTGGGGGCACCACCGAAGCTTTCTTT
CDR3: CSVGGTTEAFF
J: TRBJ1-1
D: .
length: 11
size: .
V: TRBV29-1

DNA: TGTGCCAGCAGTTTATCGGTGGGGACTCGCGACACTGAAGCTTTCTTT
CDR3: CASSLSVGTRDTEAFF
J: TRBJ1-1
D: .
length: 16
size: .
V: TRBV28

DNA: TGTGCCAGCAGTTTCTCAGGGGGTAGCACTGAAGCTTTCTTT
CDR3: CASSFSGGSTEAFF
J: TRBJ1-1
D: TRBD1
length: 14
size: once
V: TRBV25-1

DNA: TGTGCCAGCAGCTTAAGGCTAGCGGTTTACAATGAGCAGTTCTTC
CDR3: CASSLRLAVYNEQFF
J: TRBJ2-1
D: TRBD2
length: 15
size: .
V: TRBV7-9

DNA: TGTGCCAGCAGCTTAGTAGCAGCGGGAGGTCCCGGGGAGCTGTTTTTT
CDR3: CASSLVAAGGPGELFF
J: TRBJ2-2
D: TRBD2
length: 16
size: once
V: TRBV7-8

DNA: TGTGCCAGCATGAGGCAGAATGAAAAACTGTTTTTT
CDR3: CASMRQNEKLFF
J: TRBJ1-4
D: .
length: 12
size: .
V: TRBV28

DNA: TGCGCCAGCAGCCAAGCAATGGAGGCGAACACTGAAGCTTTCTTT
CDR3: CASSQAMEANTEAFF
J: TRBJ1-1
D: .
length: 15
size: .
V: TRBV4-1